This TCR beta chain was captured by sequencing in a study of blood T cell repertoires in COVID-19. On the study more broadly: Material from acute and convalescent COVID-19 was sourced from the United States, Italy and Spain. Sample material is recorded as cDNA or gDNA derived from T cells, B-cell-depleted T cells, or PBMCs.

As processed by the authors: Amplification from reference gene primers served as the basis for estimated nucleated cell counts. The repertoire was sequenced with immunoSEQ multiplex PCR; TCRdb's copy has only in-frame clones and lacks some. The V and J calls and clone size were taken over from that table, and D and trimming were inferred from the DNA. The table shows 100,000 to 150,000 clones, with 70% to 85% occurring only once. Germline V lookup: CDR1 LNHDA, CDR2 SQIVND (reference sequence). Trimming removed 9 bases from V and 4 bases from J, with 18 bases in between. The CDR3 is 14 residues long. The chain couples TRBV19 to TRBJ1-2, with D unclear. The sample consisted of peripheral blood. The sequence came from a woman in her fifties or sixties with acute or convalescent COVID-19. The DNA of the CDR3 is TGTGCCAGCTCTGGGCGGGGAACGATCTATGGCTACACCTTC. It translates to CASSGRGTIYGYTF.